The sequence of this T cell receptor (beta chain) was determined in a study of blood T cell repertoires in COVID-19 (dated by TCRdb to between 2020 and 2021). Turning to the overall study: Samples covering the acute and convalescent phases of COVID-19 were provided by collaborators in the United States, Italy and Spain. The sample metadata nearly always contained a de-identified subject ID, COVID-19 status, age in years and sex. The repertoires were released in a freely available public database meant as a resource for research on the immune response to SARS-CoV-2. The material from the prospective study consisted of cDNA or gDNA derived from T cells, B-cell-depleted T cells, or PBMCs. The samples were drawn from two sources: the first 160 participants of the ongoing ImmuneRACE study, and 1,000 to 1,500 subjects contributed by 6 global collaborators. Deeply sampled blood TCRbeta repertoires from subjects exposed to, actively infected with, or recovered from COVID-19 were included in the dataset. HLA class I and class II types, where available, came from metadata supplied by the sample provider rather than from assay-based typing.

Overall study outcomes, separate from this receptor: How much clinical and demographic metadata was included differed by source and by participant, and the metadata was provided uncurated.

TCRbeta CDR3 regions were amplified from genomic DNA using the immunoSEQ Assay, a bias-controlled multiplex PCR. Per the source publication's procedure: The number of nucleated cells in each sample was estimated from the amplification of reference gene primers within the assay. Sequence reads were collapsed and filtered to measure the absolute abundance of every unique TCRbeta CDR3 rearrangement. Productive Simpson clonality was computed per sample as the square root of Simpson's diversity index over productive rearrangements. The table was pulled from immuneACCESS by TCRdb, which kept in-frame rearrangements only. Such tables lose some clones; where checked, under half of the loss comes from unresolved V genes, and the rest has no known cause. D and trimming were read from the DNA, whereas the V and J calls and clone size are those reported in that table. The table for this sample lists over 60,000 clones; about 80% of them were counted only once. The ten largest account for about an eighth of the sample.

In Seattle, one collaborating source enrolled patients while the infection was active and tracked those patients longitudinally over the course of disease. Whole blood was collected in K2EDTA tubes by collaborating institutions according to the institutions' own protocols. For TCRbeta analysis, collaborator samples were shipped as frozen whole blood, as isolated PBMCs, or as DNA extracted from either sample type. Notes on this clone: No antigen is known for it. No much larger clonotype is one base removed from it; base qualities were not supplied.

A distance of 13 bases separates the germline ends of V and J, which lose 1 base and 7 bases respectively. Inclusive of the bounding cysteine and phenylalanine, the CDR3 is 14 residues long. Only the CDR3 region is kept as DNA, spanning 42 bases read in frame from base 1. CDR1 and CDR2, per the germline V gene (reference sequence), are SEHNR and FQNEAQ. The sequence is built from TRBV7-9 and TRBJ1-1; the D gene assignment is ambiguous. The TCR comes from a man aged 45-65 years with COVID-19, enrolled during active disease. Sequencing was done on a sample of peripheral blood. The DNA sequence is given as TGTGCCAGCAGCTTAGGCATGTTGATAGATGAAGCTTTCTTT. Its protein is CASSLGMLIDEAFF.